This entry features one TCR beta chain sequence. Germline is not matched at one junction end, which may reflect a read error. The germline V gene encodes CDR1 SEHNR and CDR2 FQNEAQ (reference sequence). The CDR3 length is 14 residues. Beta-chain TCR CDR3 regions were amplified from RNA transcripts. HTBI-primed first-round RT-PCR preceded second-round multiplex PCR. TCRdb reprocessed the multiplex PCR reads with MiXCR, giving one entry per CDR3 protein. The data hold more than 300,000 distinct CDR3 sequences, with roughly 15% observed a single time. Reliance was placed on clinical symptoms, serum thyroxine, TRAb, thyroid ultrasound and orbital computed tomography for diagnosis. The entry originates in a study of Graves' ophthalmopathy and Graves' hyperthyroidism.

The receptor comes from a woman under 30 with stable Graves' hyperthyroidism. What was sequenced was peripheral blood. This chain links TRBV7-9 with TRBJ2-7; 7 bases map to TRBD1. The CDR3 sequence: CAISFDRDTYEQYF. Here the CDR3 DNA reads TGTGCCATCAGCTTCGACAGGGACACCTACGAGCAGTACTTC. Based on the CDR3 plus reference TRBV7-9 and TRBJ2-7, the full variable domain is DTGVSQNPRHKITKRGQNVTFRCDPISEHNRLYWYRQTLGQGPEFLTYFQNEAQLEKSRLLSDRFSAERPKGSFSTLEIQRTEQGDSAMYLCAISFDRDTYEQYFGPGTRLTVT.